This TCR beta chain was captured by sequencing in a study of T cells after yellow fever vaccination. Study findings and constraints: In post-booster samples, most primary-vaccination clones reappeared (about 97% CD4, 88% CD8).

The V gene's germline CDR1 is MNHEY and CDR2 SMNVEV (reference sequence). The CDR3 totals 13 residues. Trimming removed 0 bases at V and 5 bases at J, with 7 bases between. The TCR cDNA carried a universal primer site and UMIs from 5'RACE template switching. MiXCR, run by TCRdb on the 5' RACE reads, gives a single entry per CDR3 protein. The sample has about 300,000 distinct CDR3 sequences; roughly 9% are singletons. This clonotype was observed a handful of times. The antigen remains undetermined. Sequenced here: CD4+ T cells sorted from PBMCs, sampled 5 days after the yellow fever booster vaccination. The receptor's source is a man between 18 and 35 years old who received the YFV17D yellow fever vaccine. The rearrangement joins TRBV27 to TRBJ1-2, with D uncertain. The CDR3 DNA follows: TGTGCCAGCAGTTTATCTTATGGTTATGGCTACACCTTC. Amino acid sequence: CASSLSYGYGYTF.